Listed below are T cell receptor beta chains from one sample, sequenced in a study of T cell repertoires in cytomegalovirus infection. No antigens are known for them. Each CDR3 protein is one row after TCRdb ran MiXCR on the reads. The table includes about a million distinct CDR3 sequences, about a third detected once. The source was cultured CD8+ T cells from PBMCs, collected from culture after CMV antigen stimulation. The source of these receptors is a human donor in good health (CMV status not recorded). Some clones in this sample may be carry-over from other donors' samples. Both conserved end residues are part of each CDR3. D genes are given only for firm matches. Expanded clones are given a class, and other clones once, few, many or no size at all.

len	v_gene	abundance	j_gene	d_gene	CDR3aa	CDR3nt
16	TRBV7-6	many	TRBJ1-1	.	CASSLLIDRGDTEAFF	TGTGCCAGCAGCTTACTTATCGACAGAGGGGACACTGAAGCTTTCTTT
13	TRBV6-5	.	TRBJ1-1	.	CASSRGGAGEAFF	TGTGCCAGCAGCCGCGGGGGGGCGGGGGAAGCTTTCTTT
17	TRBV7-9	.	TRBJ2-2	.	CASSLGRWGKDTGELFF	TGTGCCAGCAGCTTAGGAAGATGGGGCAAGGACACCGGGGAGCTGTTTTTT
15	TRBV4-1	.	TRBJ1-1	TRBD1	CASSQTSGGNTEAFF	TGCGCCAGCAGCCAAACGTCAGGGGGGAACACTGAAGCTTTCTTT
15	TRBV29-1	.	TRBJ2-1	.	CSVEAGMRSYNEQFF	TGCAGCGTTGAGGCAGGGATGAGGTCCTACAATGAGCAGTTCTTC
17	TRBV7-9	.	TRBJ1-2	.	CASSLLSGEHRGESDTF	TGTGCCAGCAGCTTATTAAGCGGGGAGCATCGAGGGGAGAGCGATACCTTC
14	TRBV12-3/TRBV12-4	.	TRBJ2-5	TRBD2	CASSKLAGGETQYF	TGTGCCAGCAGTAAACTAGCGGGTGGGGAGACCCAGTACTTC
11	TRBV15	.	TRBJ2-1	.	CATDGNNEQFF	TGTGCCACGGATGGTAACAATGAGCAGTTCTTC
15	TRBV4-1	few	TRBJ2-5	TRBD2	CASSRSGGYLETQYF	TGCGCCAGCAGCAGAAGCGGGGGGTATTTAGAGACCCAGTACTTC
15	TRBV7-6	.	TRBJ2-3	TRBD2	CVSSFSGGASDTQYF	TGTGTCAGCAGCTTTAGCGGGGGGGCCTCAGATACGCAGTATTTT
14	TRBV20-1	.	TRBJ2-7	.	CSARDLETSYEQYF	TGCAGTGCTAGAGATCTCGAGACCTCCTACGAGCAGTACTTC
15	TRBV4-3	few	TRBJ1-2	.	CASSQEAGRLYGYTF	TGCGCCAGCAGCCAAGAAGCCGGCCGCCTCTATGGCTACACCTTC
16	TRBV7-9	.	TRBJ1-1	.	CASSLPPERRDTEAFF	TGTGCCAGCAGCTTACCCCCCGAGAGGAGGGACACTGAAGCTTTCTTT
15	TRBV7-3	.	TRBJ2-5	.	CASSPLVEYSETQYF	TGTGCCAGCAGCCCACTAGTTGAGTATTCGGAGACCCAGTACTTC
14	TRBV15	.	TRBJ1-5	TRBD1	CATSRGQDNQPQHF	TGTGCCACCAGCAGGGGACAGGACAATCAGCCCCAGCATTTT
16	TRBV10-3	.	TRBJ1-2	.	CAISEREGDPNYGYTF	TGTGCCATCAGTGAGAGGGAAGGAGATCCTAACTATGGCTACACCTTC
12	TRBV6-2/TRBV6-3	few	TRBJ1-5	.	CASSWGNQPQHF	TGTGCCAGCAGTTGGGGGAATCAGCCCCAGCATTTT
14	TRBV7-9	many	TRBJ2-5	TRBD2	CASSSGGADETQYF	TGTGCCAGCTCTAGCGGGGGGGCTGATGAGACCCAGTACTTC
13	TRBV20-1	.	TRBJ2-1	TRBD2	CSAPSGGANEQFF	TGCAGTGCCCCTAGCGGGGGGGCCAATGAGCAGTTCTTC
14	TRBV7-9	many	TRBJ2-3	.	CASSLLDSTDTQYF	TGTGCCAGCAGCTTACTGGACAGCACAGATACGCAGTATTTT
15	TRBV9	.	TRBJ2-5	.	CASSVAWRPGETQYF	TGTGCCAGCAGCGTAGCTTGGAGACCAGGGGAGACCCAGTACTTC
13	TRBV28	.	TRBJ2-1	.	CASSERGIYEQFF	TGTGCCAGCAGTGAGAGGGGGATCTATGAGCAGTTCTTC
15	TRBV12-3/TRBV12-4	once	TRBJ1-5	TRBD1	CASSFGDSSNQPQHF	TGTGCCAGCAGTTTCGGGGACAGTTCCAATCAGCCCCAGCATTTT
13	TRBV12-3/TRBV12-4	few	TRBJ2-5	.	CASSTDIQETQYF	TGTGCCAGCAGTACCGACATTCAAGAGACCCAGTACTTC
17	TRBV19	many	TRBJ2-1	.	CASNPGDDRGDYNEQFF	TGTGCCAGTAACCCCGGGGACGACCGCGGGGATTACAATGAGCAGTTCTTC
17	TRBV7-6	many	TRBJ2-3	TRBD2	CASSLGPGLAGVDTQYF	TGTGCCAGCAGCTTAGGACCGGGACTAGCGGGGGTGGATACGCAGTATTTT
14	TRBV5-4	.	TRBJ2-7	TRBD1	CASSPDRALGEQYF	TGTGCCAGCAGCCCGGACAGGGCCTTGGGTGAGCAGTACTTC
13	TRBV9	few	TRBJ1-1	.	CASSSGTRAEAFF	TGTGCCAGCAGCTCCGGGACAAGGGCTGAAGCTTTCTTT
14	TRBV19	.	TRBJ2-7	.	CASRVTGGAYEQYF	TGTGCCAGCCGCGTCACCGGCGGGGCCTACGAGCAGTACTTC
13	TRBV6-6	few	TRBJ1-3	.	CATQRDSGNTIYF	TGTGCCACCCAGAGGGACTCTGGAAACACCATATATTTT
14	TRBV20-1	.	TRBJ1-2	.	CSAPGAEANYGYTF	TGCAGTGCCCCAGGAGCCGAAGCTAACTATGGCTACACCTTC
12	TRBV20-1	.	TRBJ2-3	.	CSAREDTDTQYF	TGCAGTGCTAGAGAAGACACAGATACGCAGTATTTT
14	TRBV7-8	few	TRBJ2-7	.	CASSLTTSPYEQYF	TGTGCCAGCAGCTTAACTACGTCACCTTACGAGCAGTACTTC
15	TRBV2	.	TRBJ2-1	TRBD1	CASSVDRANYNEQFF	TGTGCCAGCAGCGTGGACAGGGCTAACTACAATGAGCAGTTCTTC
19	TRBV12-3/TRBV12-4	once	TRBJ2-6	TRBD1	CASSLGLTGGASGANVLTF	TGTGCCAGCAGTTTAGGTCTCACAGGGGGCGCCTCTGGGGCCAACGTCCTGACTTTC
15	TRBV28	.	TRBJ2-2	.	CASKRAGRNTGELFF	TGTGCCAGCAAGCGGGCAGGGAGGAACACCGGGGAGCTGTTTTTT
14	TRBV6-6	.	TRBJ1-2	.	CASRPVPTNYGYTF	TGTGCCAGCAGACCCGTCCCGACTAACTATGGCTACACCTTC
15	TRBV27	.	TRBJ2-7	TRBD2	CASRHGLAPSYEQYF	TGTGCCAGCCGACATGGACTAGCGCCTTCCTACGAGCAGTACTTC
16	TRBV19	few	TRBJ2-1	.	CASSIGLASSYNEQFF	TGTGCCAGTAGTATAGGGCTAGCGAGCTCCTACAATGAGCAGTTCTTC
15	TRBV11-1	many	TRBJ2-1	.	CASSATGDFYNEQFF	TGTGCCAGCAGCGCGACAGGAGACTTCTACAATGAGCAGTTCTTC
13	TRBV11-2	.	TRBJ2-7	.	CASSLNSGNEQYF	TGTGCCAGCAGCTTAAATTCAGGGAACGAGCAGTACTTC